These T cell receptor beta chains were read from a single sample in a study of blood T cell repertoires in COVID-19. The table came from immunoSEQ multiplex PCR; TCRdb's copy has only in-frame clones and leaves some out. Of fewer than 110,000 clones in the sample, 70% to 90% were seen once. Sequencing was performed on peripheral blood. The receptors here all came from a man aged 50-59 years in a cohort sampled during active COVID-19. CDR3s include the opening cysteine and the closing phenylalanine or tryptophan. A D gene is named only where the DNA matches it firmly. For some rows the clone size is stated as once, few or many, or as a class when expanded; others skip it.

d_call: NA
v_call: TRBV6-6
clone_size: few
j_call: TRBJ1-3
cdr3_aa: CASAQGSGNTIYF
cdr3_nt: TGTGCCAGCGCTCAGGGATCTGGAAACACCATATATTTT

d_call: TRBD1
v_call: TRBV7-9
clone_size: NA
j_call: TRBJ1-2
cdr3_aa: CASSLVTGGIGYTF
cdr3_nt: TGTGCCAGCAGCTTAGTTACAGGGGGGATCGGCTACACCTTC

d_call: NA
v_call: TRBV11-2
clone_size: once
j_call: TRBJ1-5
cdr3_aa: CASSLRRDQPQHF
cdr3_nt: TGTGCCAGCAGCCTCCGGCGGGACCAGCCCCAGCATTTT

d_call: NA
v_call: TRBV28
clone_size: NA
j_call: TRBJ2-5
cdr3_aa: CASSLIQETQYF
cdr3_nt: TGTGCCAGCAGTCTAATACAAGAGACCCAGTACTTC

d_call: TRBD1
v_call: TRBV23-1
clone_size: NA
j_call: TRBJ1-3
cdr3_aa: CASSPRDRTPVDTIYF
cdr3_nt: TGCGCCAGCAGTCCCAGGGACAGGACCCCCGTCGACACCATATATTTT

d_call: TRBD2
v_call: TRBV3-1/TRBV3-2
clone_size: few
j_call: TRBJ2-3
cdr3_aa: CASSQDRAGGRATQYF
cdr3_nt: TGTGCCAGCAGCCAAGATCGAGCGGGGGGACGAGCTACGCAGTATTTT

d_call: TRBD1
v_call: TRBV5-4
clone_size: NA
j_call: TRBJ1-4
cdr3_aa: CASSNRDSDEKLFF
cdr3_nt: TGTGCCAGCAGCAACCGGGACAGTGATGAAAAACTGTTTTTT

d_call: NA
v_call: TRBV7-8
clone_size: once
j_call: TRBJ2-5
cdr3_aa: CASSLAEGWRETQYF
cdr3_nt: TGTGCCAGCAGCTTAGCCGAGGGCTGGCGGGAGACCCAGTACTTC

d_call: TRBD2
v_call: TRBV5-1
clone_size: NA
j_call: TRBJ2-3
cdr3_aa: CASGLAGGRTGTDTQYF
cdr3_nt: TGCGCCAGCGGACTAGCGGGGGGCCGGACGGGCACAGATACGCAGTATTTT

d_call: NA
v_call: TRBV25-1
clone_size: NA
j_call: TRBJ1-6
cdr3_aa: CASRGQSKTLHF
cdr3_nt: TGTGCCAGCCGTGGACAGTCTAAAACCCTCCACTTT

d_call: NA
v_call: TRBV6-5
clone_size: NA
j_call: TRBJ1-4
cdr3_aa: CASSYSSPSHEKLFF
cdr3_nt: TGTGCCAGCAGTTACTCGAGTCCGAGCCACGAAAAACTGTTTTTT

d_call: TRBD1
v_call: TRBV6-5
clone_size: once
j_call: TRBJ2-2
cdr3_aa: CASTQGAGELFF
cdr3_nt: TGTGCCAGCACACAGGGGGCCGGGGAGCTGTTTTTT

d_call: TRBD2
v_call: TRBV11-2
clone_size: NA
j_call: TRBJ2-1
cdr3_aa: CASSPGTSHHNEQFF
cdr3_nt: TGTGCCAGCAGCCCCGGGACTAGCCACCACAATGAGCAGTTCTTC

d_call: NA
v_call: TRBV19
clone_size: NA
j_call: TRBJ1-3
cdr3_aa: CASSLRGTAGNTIYF
cdr3_nt: TGTGCCAGTAGCCTGCGGGGGACCGCTGGAAACACCATATATTTT

d_call: TRBD1
v_call: TRBV11-3
clone_size: NA
j_call: TRBJ2-7
cdr3_aa: CASSPMTGAPTYEQYF
cdr3_nt: TGTGCCAGCAGCCCTATGACAGGGGCCCCCACCTACGAGCAGTACTTC

d_call: TRBD1
v_call: TRBV15
clone_size: NA
j_call: TRBJ1-5
cdr3_aa: CATSSSDRGQPQHF
cdr3_nt: TGTGCCACCAGCAGTAGTGACAGGGGCCAGCCCCAGCATTTT

d_call: TRBD1
v_call: TRBV5-1
clone_size: NA
j_call: TRBJ2-3
cdr3_aa: CASSRTGATDTQYF
cdr3_nt: TGCGCCAGCAGCCGGACAGGGGCCACAGATACGCAGTATTTT

d_call: NA
v_call: TRBV5-6
clone_size: NA
j_call: TRBJ2-1
cdr3_aa: CASSLITTLSSYNEQFF
cdr3_nt: TGTGCCAGCAGCTTAATAACGACACTTAGCTCCTACAATGAGCAGTTCTTC

d_call: NA
v_call: TRBV2
clone_size: NA
j_call: TRBJ1-2
cdr3_aa: CASSEGTSYGYTF
cdr3_nt: TGTGCCAGCAGTGAGGGCACGAGCTATGGCTACACCTTC

d_call: TRBD1
v_call: TRBV7-8
clone_size: NA
j_call: TRBJ1-1
cdr3_aa: CASSTEDRGNTEAFF
cdr3_nt: TGTGCCAGCAGCACCGAAGACAGGGGGAACACTGAAGCTTTCTTT

d_call: NA
v_call: TRBV19
clone_size: NA
j_call: TRBJ1-6
cdr3_aa: CASSKMDRNGGSPLHF
cdr3_nt: TGTGCCAGTAGCAAGATGGACCGAAACGGGGGGTCACCCCTCCACTTT

d_call: NA
v_call: TRBV6-5
clone_size: once
j_call: TRBJ2-1
cdr3_aa: CASSSRTAGSYNEQFF
cdr3_nt: TGTGCCAGCAGTTCCCGTACAGCGGGCTCCTACAATGAGCAGTTCTTC

d_call: NA
v_call: TRBV7-9
clone_size: NA
j_call: TRBJ1-2
cdr3_aa: CASAQGRTLKNGYTF
cdr3_nt: TGTGCCAGCGCACAGGGACGTACCCTAAAGAATGGCTACACCTTC

d_call: NA
v_call: TRBV2
clone_size: NA
j_call: TRBJ2-5
cdr3_aa: CASTPQETQYF
cdr3_nt: TGTGCCAGCACTCCCCAAGAGACCCAGTACTTC

d_call: NA
v_call: TRBV29-1
clone_size: NA
j_call: TRBJ2-5
cdr3_aa: CSVGAGAGQETQYF
cdr3_nt: TGCAGCGTTGGTGCGGGGGCGGGTCAAGAGACCCAGTACTTC

d_call: NA
v_call: TRBV5-6
clone_size: NA
j_call: TRBJ1-4
cdr3_aa: CASSFPGGAATNEKLFF
cdr3_nt: TGTGCCAGCAGCTTCCCGGGGGGGGCCGCAACTAATGAAAAACTGTTTTTT

d_call: TRBD1
v_call: TRBV28
clone_size: NA
j_call: TRBJ1-1
cdr3_aa: CASISPGQGFGTEAFF
cdr3_nt: TGTGCCAGCATATCGCCGGGACAGGGGTTCGGCACTGAAGCTTTCTTT

d_call: NA
v_call: TRBV4-1
clone_size: NA
j_call: TRBJ2-7
cdr3_aa: CASSQDGYSSYEQYF
cdr3_nt: TGCGCCAGCAGCCAAGATGGTTACAGCTCCTACGAGCAGTACTTC

d_call: NA
v_call: TRBV19
clone_size: NA
j_call: TRBJ1-3
cdr3_aa: CASNHRAHTSGNTIYF
cdr3_nt: TGTGCCAGTAATCACAGGGCCCACACCTCTGGAAACACCATATATTTT

d_call: TRBD2
v_call: TRBV3-1/TRBV3-2
clone_size: NA
j_call: TRBJ2-5
cdr3_aa: CASSRGTSSETQYF
cdr3_nt: TGTGCCAGCAGTCGGGGGACTAGTTCGGAGACCCAGTACTTC

d_call: NA
v_call: TRBV6-2/TRBV6-3
clone_size: NA
j_call: TRBJ1-6
cdr3_aa: CASSYQASNSPLHF
cdr3_nt: TGTGCCAGCAGTTACCAAGCTAGTAATTCACCCCTCCACTTT

d_call: NA
v_call: TRBV29-1
clone_size: NA
j_call: TRBJ1-1
cdr3_aa: CSVGSGMGTEAFF
cdr3_nt: TGCAGCGTTGGGTCGGGGATGGGCACTGAAGCTTTCTTT

d_call: NA
v_call: TRBV24-1
clone_size: once
j_call: TRBJ2-1
cdr3_aa: CATSEGGRLTNEQFF
cdr3_nt: TGTGCCACCAGTGAGGGGGGACGGCTAACGAATGAGCAGTTCTTC

d_call: NA
v_call: TRBV6-6
clone_size: NA
j_call: TRBJ1-6
cdr3_aa: CASLLQNNSPLHF
cdr3_nt: TGTGCCAGTCTGCTACAGAATAATTCACCCCTCCACTTT

d_call: TRBD1
v_call: TRBV19
clone_size: NA
j_call: TRBJ2-6
cdr3_aa: CASHRGRSGANVLTF
cdr3_nt: TGTGCCAGTCACAGGGGGCGATCTGGGGCCAACGTCCTGACTTTC

d_call: TRBD2
v_call: TRBV2
clone_size: once
j_call: TRBJ2-3
cdr3_aa: CASSEAPGGARHTQYF
cdr3_nt: TGTGCCAGCAGTGAAGCGCCCGGGGGGGCGCGGCATACGCAGTATTTT

d_call: NA
v_call: TRBV11-2
clone_size: NA
j_call: TRBJ2-1
cdr3_aa: CASSPTQGSYNEQFF
cdr3_nt: TGTGCCAGCAGCCCAACGCAGGGCTCCTACAATGAGCAGTTCTTC

d_call: NA
v_call: TRBV24-1
clone_size: NA
j_call: TRBJ1-1
cdr3_aa: CATQQGYGTEAFF
cdr3_nt: TGTGCCACGCAACAGGGTTACGGCACTGAAGCTTTCTTT

d_call: TRBD2
v_call: TRBV5-4
clone_size: NA
j_call: TRBJ2-5
cdr3_aa: CASSSTSGLPLGTQYF
cdr3_nt: TGTGCCAGCAGCTCGACTAGCGGCCTACCTCTGGGGACCCAGTACTTC

d_call: NA
v_call: TRBV12-3/TRBV12-4
clone_size: NA
j_call: TRBJ1-3
cdr3_aa: CASSDGGRDTIYF
cdr3_nt: TGTGCCAGCAGTGACGGGGGTAGGGACACCATATATTTT

d_call: NA
v_call: TRBV24-1
clone_size: NA
j_call: TRBJ2-5
cdr3_aa: CATSDYRVRGTQYF
cdr3_nt: TGTGCCACCAGTGATTACAGGGTCCGGGGGACCCAGTACTTC

d_call: NA
v_call: TRBV21-1
clone_size: NA
j_call: TRBJ2-3
cdr3_aa: CASSKGGGGPGSGTDTQYF
cdr3_nt: TGTGCCAGCAGCAAAGGTGGCGGGGGCCCGGGATCGGGCACAGATACGCAGTATTTT

d_call: TRBD1
v_call: TRBV5-6
clone_size: NA
j_call: TRBJ2-3
cdr3_aa: CASSRVDRGLQDTQYF
cdr3_nt: TGTGCCAGCAGCCGGGTCGACAGGGGGCTTCAAGATACGCAGTATTTT

d_call: NA
v_call: TRBV19
clone_size: many
j_call: TRBJ1-2
cdr3_aa: CASRLAANYGYTF
cdr3_nt: TGTGCCAGTAGGCTTGCAGCTAACTATGGCTACACCTTC

d_call: NA
v_call: TRBV5-1
clone_size: NA
j_call: TRBJ2-2
cdr3_aa: CASSFGGTGELFF
cdr3_nt: TGCGCCAGCAGCTTTGGAGGCACCGGGGAGCTGTTTTTT

d_call: NA
v_call: TRBV7-9
clone_size: NA
j_call: TRBJ1-5
cdr3_aa: CASSLGGDQPQHF
cdr3_nt: TGTGCCAGCAGCTTAGGGGGGGATCAGCCCCAGCATTTT

d_call: NA
v_call: TRBV9
clone_size: NA
j_call: TRBJ2-5
cdr3_aa: CASSFGREQETQYF
cdr3_nt: TGTGCCAGCAGCTTCGGACGGGAACAAGAGACCCAGTACTTC

d_call: TRBD1
v_call: TRBV3-1/TRBV3-2
clone_size: NA
j_call: TRBJ1-1
cdr3_aa: CASRPGQGLGTEAFF
cdr3_nt: TGTGCCAGCAGGCCGGGACAGGGGCTGGGGACTGAAGCTTTCTTT

d_call: NA
v_call: TRBV5-1
clone_size: NA
j_call: TRBJ2-3
cdr3_aa: CASSLVDFRVTDTQYF
cdr3_nt: TGCGCCAGCAGCTTGGTAGATTTCAGGGTAACAGATACGCAGTATTTT

d_call: NA
v_call: TRBV7-2
clone_size: NA
j_call: TRBJ2-3
cdr3_aa: CASSGVLDTQYF
cdr3_nt: TGTGCCAGCAGTGGAGTACTGGATACGCAGTATTTT

d_call: TRBD2
v_call: TRBV5-1
clone_size: NA
j_call: TRBJ2-3
cdr3_aa: CASSTRPLSGASTDTQYF
cdr3_nt: TGCGCCAGCAGCACCCGACCCCTTAGCGGGGCGAGCACAGATACGCAGTATTTT

d_call: NA
v_call: TRBV27
clone_size: NA
j_call: TRBJ1-6
cdr3_aa: CASSLSGGVNSPLHF
cdr3_nt: TGTGCCAGCAGTTTAAGTGGGGGCGTGAATTCACCCCTCCACTTT

d_call: NA
v_call: TRBV7-6
clone_size: NA
j_call: TRBJ2-7
cdr3_aa: CASSPTIVSYEQYF
cdr3_nt: TGTGCCAGCAGCCCTACTATAGTCAGCTACGAGCAGTACTTC

d_call: NA
v_call: TRBV28
clone_size: NA
j_call: TRBJ1-5
cdr3_aa: CASSFGDESNQPQHF
cdr3_nt: TGTGCCAGCAGTTTCGGGGATGAGAGCAATCAGCCCCAGCATTTT

d_call: TRBD2
v_call: TRBV7-9
clone_size: NA
j_call: TRBJ2-7
cdr3_aa: CASSLGSSGDEQYF
cdr3_nt: TGTGCCAGCAGCTTAGGCTCTAGCGGGGATGAGCAGTACTTC